This entry concerns a single T cell receptor (beta chain). The V and J ends lost 5 bases and 8 bases respectively, with 19 bases between them. The V gene's germline CDR1 is SGHTA and CDR2 FQGNSA. CDR3 size: 15 residues. The sample originates from a study of T cell responses to AZD1222 COVID-19 vaccine. The data were produced by immunoSEQ multiplex PCR, yet TCRdb's version contains in-frame clones alone and is incomplete. The sample lists approximately 120,000 clones; around 87% were seen once. This chain connects TRBV7-2 to TRBJ2-1; unclear D gene. Here the sequenced sample was peripheral blood, taken 28 days after the second AZD1222 dose. The receptor's source is an adult who received the AZD1222 COVID-19 vaccine. DNA of the CDR3: TGTGCCAGCAGCCGTTCGAGAATGATGGGCGATGAGCAGTTCTTC. This gives the protein CASSRSRMMGDEQFF.